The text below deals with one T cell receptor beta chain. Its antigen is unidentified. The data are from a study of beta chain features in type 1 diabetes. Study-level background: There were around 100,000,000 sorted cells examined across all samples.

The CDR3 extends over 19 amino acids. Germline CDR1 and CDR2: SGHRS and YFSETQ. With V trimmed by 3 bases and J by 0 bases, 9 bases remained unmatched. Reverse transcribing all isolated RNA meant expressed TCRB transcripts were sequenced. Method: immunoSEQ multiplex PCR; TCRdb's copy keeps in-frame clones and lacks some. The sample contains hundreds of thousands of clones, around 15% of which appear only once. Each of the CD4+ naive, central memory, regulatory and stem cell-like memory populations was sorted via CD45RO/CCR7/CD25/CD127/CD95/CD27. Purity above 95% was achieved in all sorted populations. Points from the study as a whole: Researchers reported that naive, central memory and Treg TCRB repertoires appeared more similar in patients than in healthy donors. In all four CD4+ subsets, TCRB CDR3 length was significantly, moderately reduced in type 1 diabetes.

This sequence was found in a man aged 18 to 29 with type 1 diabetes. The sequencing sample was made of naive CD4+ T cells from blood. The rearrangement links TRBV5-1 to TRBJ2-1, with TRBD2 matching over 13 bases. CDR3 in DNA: TGCGCCAGCAGCTCTCGGACTAGCGGGGGTCAGAGCTCCTACAATGAGCAGTTCTTC. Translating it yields CASSSRTSGGQSSYNEQFF.